This TCR beta chain was sequenced during a study of T cell changes during pregnancy in multiple sclerosis. Germline lookup yields CDR1 SGHNT and CDR2 YENEEA. Trimming removed 0 bases at V and 6 bases at J, with 5 bases between. The CDR3 length is 13 residues. Here immunoSEQ multiplex PCR was the method, and the copy in TCRdb shows in-frame clones only, minus some. The table lists tens of thousands of clones, roughly 91% of them singletons. The TCR originated in a female donor in good health, enrolled as a control in a pregnancy study. The V call is TRBV11-3, the J call TRBJ2-2; the D is unclear. The input for sequencing was CD4+ T cells from peripheral blood mononuclear cells, taken in the first trimester of pregnancy. Here the CDR3 reads CASSLDNSGELFF. CDR3 in DNA: TGTGCCAGCAGCTTAGATAATTCCGGGGAGCTGTTTTTT.